This entry features one T cell receptor beta chain sequence. This specimen belongs to a study of blood T cells in healthy people across ages. Per the germline V gene, CDR1 is SGHVS and CDR2 is FQNEAQ. The CDR3 is 17 amino acids. V trimming: 1 base; J trimming: 4 bases; junction bases outside the gene matches: 9. The second PCR ran roughly 7 to 11 cycles with a sample-barcoded 5' primer and J-beta primers. One entry per CDR3 protein results from TCRdb running MiXCR on the 5' RACE reads. The data contain some 1.6 million distinct CDR3 sequences, 30% to 40% of them seen just once; the ten biggest clones take up about 11%.

Sequences were obtained from blood. The TCR sequence derives from a young woman in good health. The rearrangement uses TRBV7-8 and TRBJ2-1; 8 bases match TRBD1. The CDR3 loop is CASSLGPGTGLYNEQFF. CDR3 in DNA: TGTGCCAGCAGCTTAGGCCCCGGGACAGGTTTATACAATGAGCAGTTCTTC.